This TCR beta chain originates from a study of cytomegalovirus exposure and HLA in healthy donors. On the study more broadly: Approximately 80 million unique TCRs, all from HLA-typed donors, were included in an early release of the data. Study conclusions and caveats: CMV serostatus was the only immune exposure information that was available.

Though nominally healthy at sampling, donors likely had unrecorded immune exposures. Primers included in the PCR were 60 Vbeta and 13 Jbeta primers. Sequenced by immunoSEQ multiplex PCR; TCRdb stores in-frame clones only, minus some. This table holds about 200,000 clones, over 65% found once. This CDR3 has 15 amino acids. Germline trimming cut 6 bases from V and 2 bases from J; bases unmatched to any gene: 7. Per germline, CDR1 SNHLY and CDR2 FYNNEI. Worth noting for this clone: Its antigen is unidentified.

The chain is built from TRBV2 and TRBJ2-3, with TRBD2 matching 8 bases. The source is a boy aged 2 to 10 in good health and CMV-seronegative. What was sequenced was PBMCs. Written as DNA, the CDR3 is TGTGCCAGCAGCCGGCGGGGGGCCTCCACAGATACGCAGTATTTT. It translates to CASSRRGASTDTQYF.